Given below is one T cell receptor beta chain in context. The sample comes from a study of blood T cell repertoires in COVID-19. Study-wide context: PBMCs, B-cell-depleted T cells, or T cells provided the cDNA or gDNA that made up the material.

Participants came from about 24 US areas, aged about 18 to 100 years. Donors were grouped by their self-reported clinical history. The CDR3 is made up of 13 amino acids. V was shortened by 2 bases and J by 2 bases, with 6 bases between the two germline ends. Germline CDR1 is MNHNS and CDR2 is SASEGT. In the source study's methods: It was from reference gene primer amplification that nucleated cell counts were estimated. Libraries were prepared by immunoSEQ multiplex PCR; TCRdb keeps only in-frame clonotypes and omits some of them. Clone size and the V and J calls come from that table; the DNA yielded D and trimming. This table has roughly 330,000 clones, roughly 85% appearing once.

The V and J genes are TRBV6-1 and TRBJ1-1, with D unresolved. This receptor was taken from a woman aged 25 to 45 who had recovered from COVID-19. Sequencing used PBMCs or T cells enriched from blood (not recorded which). CDR3 bases: TGTGCCAGCAGTGAACGGAGTAACACTGAAGCTTTCTTT. Amino acid sequence: CASSERSNTEAFF.